This TCR beta chain was obtained from a study of blood T cell repertoires in COVID-19. At the level of the study: The United States, Italy and Spain were the sources of the acute and convalescent COVID-19 samples. The analysed material was cDNA or gDNA that came from T cells, B-cell-depleted T cells, or PBMCs.

In the study's own analysis: Scientists estimated how many nucleated cells there were by amplifying reference gene primers. Sequencing used immunoSEQ multiplex PCR; TCRdb keeps in-frame clones, though not all of them. V and J calls plus clone size are reproduced from that table; the DNA served to infer D and trimming. This table has some 270,000 clones, roughly 89% appearing once. The CDR3 runs 13 residues. Trimming at V came to 4 bases and at J to 8 bases, leaving 7 bases not matched to a gene. Germline V gene data show CDR1 as SGHRS and CDR2 as YFSETQ. V is TRBV5-1 and J is TRBJ1-2, with 8 bases fitting TRBD1. This TCR derives from a man in his thirties or forties with acute or convalescent COVID-19. The sequenced material came from peripheral blood. The CDR3 loop is CASSTDRVAGYTF. Written as DNA, the CDR3 is TGCGCCAGCAGCACGGACAGGGTAGCGGGCTACACCTTC. The entire variable domain, with the rest obtained from reference TRBV5-1 and TRBJ1-2, is as follows: KAGVTQTPRYLIKTRGQQVTLSCSPISGHRSVSWYQQTPGQGLQFLFEYFSETQRNKGNFPGRFSGRQFSNSRSEMNVSTLELGDSALYLCASSTDRVAGYTFGSGTRLTVV.